This T cell receptor (beta chain) is from a study of shared clonotypes between healthy human individuals. This CDR3 contains 16 residues. The germline V gene encodes CDR1 KGHSH and CDR2 LQKENI. Trimming stripped 6 bases from V and 0 bases from J, with 15 bases between. CD4+ cells yielded CD45RA+ naive and CD45RA-negative memory subsets. Approximately 210 ng DNA, tens of thousands of T cell genomes, went into each sorted-subset replicate PCR. TCRdb keeps only in-frame clones here, not all; method: immunoSEQ multiplex PCR. The table includes 1.4 million to 1.5 million clones, roughly 96% detected once. Whole-study results and caveats: Non-shared clonotypes displayed generation probabilities falling below those of clonotypes present in all four donors.

Turning to this clone: No antigen is known for it.

Material for sequencing was naive CD4+ T cells sorted from blood. Subset in this sample: CD45RA+ positively selected. V and J are TRBV18 and TRBJ2-1; maybe TRBD2 (6 bases). This receptor was identified in a man aged 25-40 years in good health. The CDR3 is CASSPAAGSSYNEQFF. The CDR3 DNA reads as TGTGCCAGCTCGCCAGCCGCGGGGAGCTCCTACAATGAGCAGTTCTTC.